This T cell receptor (beta chain) was captured by sequencing in a study of blood T cell repertoires in COVID-19 (dated by TCRdb to 2020 to 2022). The study in broad terms: The collaborator samples originated in the United States, Italy and Spain and spanned the acute and convalescent phases of COVID-19. The material from the prospective study consisted of cDNA or gDNA derived from T cells, B-cell-depleted T cells, or PBMCs. The samples were drawn from two sources: the first 160 participants of the ongoing ImmuneRACE study, and fewer than 1,500 subjects contributed by 6 global collaborators. A de-identified subject ID, COVID-19 status, age in years and sex were almost always included in the sample metadata. Subjects who had been exposed to COVID-19, were actively infected with it, or had recovered from it provided the deeply sampled blood TCRbeta repertoires that made up the dataset. Where available, HLA class I and class II types were obtained from metadata supplied by the sample provider rather than from assay-based typing. The repertoires were released in a freely available public database intended as a resource for research on the immune response to SARS-CoV-2. Overall results and qualifications from the work: How much clinical and demographic metadata was included differed by source and by participant, and the metadata was provided uncurated.

A single count supports this clone. Its antigen remains unidentified. Qualities for individual bases were not recorded, and no much larger clone is one base off. The collaborating institutions used their own protocols to collect whole blood in K2EDTA tubes. Collaborator samples were shipped for TCRbeta analysis as frozen whole blood, isolated PBMCs, or DNA extracted from either sample type. TCRbeta CDR3 regions were amplified from genomic DNA using the immunoSEQ Assay, a bias-controlled multiplex PCR. Concerning the study's data processing: Nucleated cell counts per sample were estimated from amplification of reference gene primers within the assay. To quantify the absolute abundance of each unique TCRbeta CDR3 rearrangement, sequence reads were collapsed and filtered. For each sample, productive Simpson clonality was calculated as the square root of Simpson's diversity index across productive rearrangements. Imported from immuneACCESS, the table was reduced by TCRdb to in-frame sequences with V and J called. These copies leave out some clones; in studies compared against another copy, an unresolved V gene accounts for under half, and the cause of the remainder is not known. V and J calls plus clone size are reproduced from that table; the DNA served to infer D and trimming. The sample records 84,000 or so clones, more than 60% of which are singletons. Of the sample, about 9.9% is held by the ten largest clones.

Trimming accounts for 4 bases at V and 6 bases at J, while the number of junction bases matched to no gene is 4. The CDR3, from cysteine to phenylalanine, totals 14 residues. Only CDR3 DNA remains: 42 bases, in frame from the first base. CDR1 and CDR2 are drawn from the germline V gene: SGHRS, YFSETQ. This TCR was sampled from a human donor in a cohort sampled during active COVID-19. The chain joins TRBV5-1 to TRBJ1-3, with 10 middle bases fitting TRBD1. The sequenced sample consisted of peripheral blood. The DNA sequence is as follows: TGCGCCAGCAGCCTAGGGACAGGGGAAAACACCATATATTTT. This gives the protein CASSLGTGENTIYF.